The text below deals with one T cell receptor (beta chain). Its antigen is as yet unknown. The authors produced TCR alpha and TCR beta cDNA libraries with sample barcodes and UMIs by 5'RACE using constant-segment primers. Each CDR3 protein gets one entry after TCRdb re-called the 5' RACE reads with MiXCR. The sample lists 150,000 to 200,000 distinct CDR3 sequences, around a tenth occurring once. These data are taken from a study of T-cell memory formation after mild COVID-19. This CDR3 is built from 14 residues. The V end lost 5 bases, the J end lost 3 bases, and 11 bases lay between the germline ends. General study points: Some clones that responded turned up in pre-infection memory, which suggests that cross-reactive memory joined in.

Sequencing was carried out using PBMCs or a T cell subset sorted from them (not recorded which). The TCR comes from a man aged 18 to 30 who had mild COVID-19 (a few samples of this study predate the infection). Cell type and time point are not known. The chain has TRBV12-3 or TRBV12-4 and TRBJ1-5, with D unresolved. The CDR3 loop reads CASSRWAPNQPQHF. As DNA, the CDR3 is TGTGCCAGCAGTCGTTGGGCCCCCAATCAGCCCCAGCATTTT.